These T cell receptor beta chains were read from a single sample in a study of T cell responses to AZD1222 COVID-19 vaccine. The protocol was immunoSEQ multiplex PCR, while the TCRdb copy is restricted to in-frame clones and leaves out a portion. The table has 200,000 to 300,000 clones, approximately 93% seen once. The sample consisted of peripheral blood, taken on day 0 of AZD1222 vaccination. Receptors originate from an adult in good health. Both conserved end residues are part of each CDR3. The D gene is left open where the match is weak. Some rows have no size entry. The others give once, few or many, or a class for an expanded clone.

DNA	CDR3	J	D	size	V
TGCGCCAGCAGCCCCCCGGTTGGAGGGGGGAACGAGCAGTACTTC	CASSPPVGGGNEQYF	TRBJ2-7	NA	NA	TRBV5-1
TGTGCCATCAGTGACCTAGCGGGGGGAGGGCTGTTTTTT	CAISDLAGGGLFF	TRBJ2-2	TRBD2	NA	TRBV10-3
TGTGCCATCAATACAGGGGGCTCCTACAATGAGCAGTTCTTC	CAINTGGSYNEQFF	TRBJ2-1	TRBD1	NA	TRBV10-3
TGTGCCAGCAGTGAAGAAACTTCAACCACCATATATTTT	CASSEETSTTIYF	TRBJ1-3	NA	NA	TRBV6-1
TGTGCCAGCAGTGGCATACGGGACAGGGTCTACAATGAGCAGTTCTTC	CASSGIRDRVYNEQFF	TRBJ2-1	TRBD1	few	TRBV2
TGTGCCAGCAGCCGCTGGCGGGGGGACGAGCAGTACTTC	CASSRWRGDEQYF	TRBJ2-7	TRBD2	NA	TRBV7-3
TGTGCCACCAGTGATGCGGGGGGGGGAGGAGAGACCCAGTACTTC	CATSDAGGGGETQYF	TRBJ2-5	TRBD2	once	TRBV24-1
TGTGCCAGTAGTATAGATGCCCCGGCACTGTCCCCCTACGAGCAGTACTTC	CASSIDAPALSPYEQYF	TRBJ2-7	NA	NA	TRBV19
TGTGCCAGCAGCGCCGGGAGGGCTAGCAATCAGCCCCAGCATTTT	CASSAGRASNQPQHF	TRBJ1-5	NA	NA	TRBV7-9
TGTGCCAGCAGCCTGCCCTTCTTTCCAGGGGATGGCTATGGCTACACCTTC	CASSLPFFPGDGYGYTF	TRBJ1-2	NA	NA	TRBV21-1
TGTGCCAGCTCCTTGACGGACCAAAATCAGCCCCAGCATTTT	CASSLTDQNQPQHF	TRBJ1-5	NA	NA	TRBV18
TGTGCCAGCAGCTTACCCCAAAGCGGCTACAATGAGCAGTTCTTC	CASSLPQSGYNEQFF	TRBJ2-1	NA	NA	TRBV7-9
TGTGCCAGCAGTCCCAGGGGGCGAGGAAACACCATATATTTT	CASSPRGRGNTIYF	TRBJ1-3	TRBD1	once	TRBV5-6
TGTGCCAGCAGCTTAGGTAGCGGGGGGTTCTACGAGCAGTACTTC	CASSLGSGGFYEQYF	TRBJ2-7	TRBD2	NA	TRBV13
TGTGCCATCAGTGACCGGGACAGGGGATATGGCAATCAGCCCCAGCATTTT	CAISDRDRGYGNQPQHF	TRBJ1-5	TRBD1	NA	TRBV10-3
TGCGCCAGCAGCACCACGTTCACAGGGGGGGCCGGGGAGCTGTTTTTT	CASSTTFTGGAGELFF	TRBJ2-2	NA	NA	TRBV5-1
TGTGCCAGCACCTTGGGGTACTACAATGAGCAGTTCTTC	CASTLGYYNEQFF	TRBJ2-1	NA	NA	TRBV12-3/TRBV12-4
TGTGCCAGCAGTTACCCCTCAGGGACATATGGCTACACCTTC	CASSYPSGTYGYTF	TRBJ1-2	NA	NA	TRBV6-6
TGTGCCAGCTCACCCGACATCGCCTCTGGAAACACCATATATTTT	CASSPDIASGNTIYF	TRBJ1-3	NA	NA	TRBV18
TGTGCCAGCAGTTACTCGGGCCAAGAGGGCTACGAGCAGTACTTC	CASSYSGQEGYEQYF	TRBJ2-7	NA	NA	TRBV6-5
TGTGCCAGCAGACGGGGCGGGGACACGGTATACGAGCAGTACTTC	CASRRGGDTVYEQYF	TRBJ2-7	NA	NA	TRBV28
TGCAGCTTTGAGGGACAGGGGGCGTCTGGGGCCAACGTCCTGACTTTC	CSFEGQGASGANVLTF	TRBJ2-6	TRBD1	NA	TRBV29-1
TGTGCCTGTGACTCCGGGACCAACACAGATACGCAGTATTTT	CACDSGTNTDTQYF	TRBJ2-3	NA	NA	TRBV7-9
TGTGCCACCAGCCCCCGGCGGGATGGCAATCAGCCCCAGCATTTT	CATSPRRDGNQPQHF	TRBJ1-5	NA	NA	TRBV15